The 32 T cell receptor beta chains presented below share a single source sample, sequenced in a study of Graves' ophthalmopathy and Graves' hyperthyroidism. The study amplified TCR beta CDR3 regions using RNA transcripts. Amplification began with first-round RT-PCR using HTBI primers, then second-round multiplex PCR was performed. TCRdb called the multiplex PCR reads again in MiXCR, with one record for every CDR3 protein. The sample includes hundreds of thousands of distinct CDR3 sequences, roughly an eighth of them seen just once. The sample comprised blood. The receptors originated from a woman aged 30 to 39 with Graves' ophthalmopathy.

This clonotype was observed at least ten times. The gene calls are TRBV19 and TRBJ1-1; TRBD1 is a possible D gene (5 bases). The V and J ends lost 9 bases and 1 base respectively, with 15 bases between them. CDR3 length: 14 amino acids. Germline V gene sequence: CDR1 LNHDA, CDR2 SQIVND (reference sequence). In nucleotides, the CDR3 is TGTGCCAGCAGCCCGGGACGGCGGAACACTGAAGCTTTCTTT. This encodes CASSPGRRNTEAFF.

In the case of this clonotype: A much larger clone differs from this one at a single base, so this may be a read error. The genes are TRBV28 and TRBJ2-7; D is perhaps TRBD2 (6 bases). This CDR3 has 13 residues. The germline V gene has CDR1 MDHEN and CDR2 SYDVKM. The CDR3 DNA reads as TGTGCCAGCAGTTCGGGGGACGGTAACGAGCAGTGCTTC. As protein: CASSSGDGNEQCF.

In its sample, this clonotype was seen many times. The gene calls are TRBV9 and TRBJ1-1; D is uncertain. Germline V gene sequence: CDR1 SGDLS, CDR2 YYNGEE. The CDR3 covers 13 residues. The V end was cut by 4 bases, the J end by 4 bases, with 11 bases between. CDR3 coding DNA: TGTGCCAGCAGCCCCGACGAAAGCACTGAAGCTTTCTTT. This translates into CASSPDESTEAFF.

This clonotype was counted ten times or more. This rearrangement joins TRBV6-5 to TRBJ2-7, with TRBD1 matching over 8 bases. CDR1 and CDR2 from the germline V gene are MNHEY and SVGAGI. Losses at the gene ends were 2 bases for V and 12 bases for J; bases not matched to a gene: 18. The CDR3 runs 16 residues. The CDR3 here is CASSYDLGQGNSVRYF. The DNA for the CDR3 is TGTGCCAGCAGTTACGATCTCGGACAGGGAAATTCGGTACGGTACTTC.

This clonotype was observed at least ten times. The genes are TRBV15 and TRBJ1-5; D is unclear. V lost 8 bases and J lost 5, with 16 bases in between. Germline CDR1 and CDR2: LNHNV and YYDKDF (reference sequence). This CDR3 has 14 amino acids. Here the CDR3 DNA reads TGTGCCACCTCCCGACCCTTTTCGGATCAGCCCCAGCATTTT. As protein: CATSRPFSDQPQHF.

At least ten counts were recorded for this clonotype. The chain links TRBV28 to TRBJ2-5, with 9 nucleotides matching TRBD2. The CDR3 is 17 residues long. Germline loops: CDR1 MDHEN, CDR2 SYDVKM. V was clipped by 5 bases and J by 5 bases; unmatched bases: 15. The CDR3 bases are TGTGCCAGCAGTCCCCAGCGGGGGGTTAATCTGCAGGAGACCCAGTACTTC. This translates into CASSPQRGVNLQETQYF.

This clonotype was recorded many times. The V and J genes are TRBV12-3 or TRBV12-4 and TRBJ1-2, with a tentative D call TRBD1 (6 bases). The CDR3 sequence is 14 residues long. V lost 3 bases and J lost 7, with 15 bases in between. The DNA for the CDR3 is TGTGCCAGCAGTTTCGAGGGGGGAAGGAGTGGCTACACCTTC. This translates into CASSFEGGRSGYTF.

This clonotype was counted at least ten times. The rearrangement uses TRBV12-3 or TRBV12-4 and TRBJ2-2; 7 positions agree with TRBD2. V shed 5 bases and J 5 bases; nucleotides not matched to a gene: 11. The length of the CDR3 is 16 residues. DNA for the CDR3: TGTGCCAGCAGTCGTGGGGGGGTCAGTAGGACCGGGGAGCTGTTTTTT. It translates to CASSRGGVSRTGELFF.

This clonotype has ten or more counts. The V gene is TRBV5-1, the J gene TRBJ1-1; TRBD1 aligns across 9 bases. The J segment lost 1 base and the V segment lost 4 bases, leaving 8 bases of the junction unmatched. This CDR3 is built from 16 residues. Germline loops: CDR1 SGHRS, CDR2 YFSETQ. The CDR3 loop reads CASSAEWGQGNTEAFF. As DNA, the CDR3 is TGCGCCAGCAGCGCCGAATGGGGACAGGGGAACACTGAAGCTTTCTTT.

This chain links TRBV20-1 with TRBJ2-7, with TRBD1 matching over 8 bases. This CDR3 region has 13 residues. J gave up 3 bases and V 7 bases, and 8 bases lay outside the gene matches. The germline CDR1 and CDR2 sequences are DFQATT and SNEGSKA (reference sequence). CDR3 DNA sequence: TGCAGTGTTCAAACAGGGGGTGACTACGAGCAGTACTTC. Encoded protein: CSVQTGGDYEQYF.

This clonotype was seen ten or more times. The germline gene is not matched at one end of the junction; a read error may be the cause. The chain couples TRBV13 to TRBJ1-2; D may be TRBD1 (5 bases). This CDR3 region has 14 residues. Germline V gene sequence: CDR1 PRHDT, CDR2 FYEKMQ (reference sequence). The DNA of the CDR3 is TGTGCCAGCAGCTTATCAGGGAACAACTACGGCTACACCTTC. Translated, it gives CASSLSGNNYGYTF.

Of note for this clonotype: A much larger clone differs by one base, so this may be a read error. The final CDR3 position lacks the conserved phenylalanine or tryptophan, pointing to a likely read error. This chain connects TRBV19 to TRBJ1-5, with D perhaps TRBD1 (5 bases). Germline V gene lookup returns CDR1 LNHDA and CDR2 SQIVND (reference sequence). The CDR3 totals 15 residues. V was cut by 5 bases and J by 1 base, with 12 bases left in between. The CDR3 spells CASSVSGTSNQPQHL. The CDR3 DNA sequence: TGTGCCAGTAGTGTATCAGGGACGAGCAATCAGCCCCAGCATTTG.

The chain links TRBV5-1 to TRBJ2-2; possibly TRBD1 for D (6 bases). CDR3 size: 13 residues. Per germline, CDR1 SGHRS and CDR2 YFSETQ. V was clipped by 4 bases and J by 3 bases, with 7 bases between them. The CDR3 region is CASSTGHTGELFF. The CDR3 nucleotides read TGCGCCAGCAGCACAGGGCACACCGGGGAGCTGTTTTTT.

This clonotype was seen many times. V and J are TRBV20-1 and TRBJ2-7, with TRBD2 matching over 10 bases. V shed 7 bases and J 3 bases; nucleotides not matched to a gene: 9. The CDR3 contains 14 residues. Germline V gene data show CDR1 as DFQATT and CDR2 as SNEGSKA (reference sequence). The CDR3 nucleotides read TGCAGTGTAATTAGCGGGAGGAAGCTCTACGAGCAGTACTTC. This codes for CSVISGRKLYEQYF.

This clonotype was seen at least ten times. This chain links TRBV2 with TRBJ1-2, with 7 bases matching TRBD1. V was clipped by 6 bases and J by 8 bases; unmatched bases: 12. The CDR3 sequence is 14 residues long. Germline V gives CDR1 SNHLY, CDR2 FYNNEI. DNA for the CDR3: TGTGCCAGCAGAGACGGTCAGGGGGTACGGGGCTACACCTTC. Translation gives CASRDGQGVRGYTF.

In its sample, this clonotype was seen a few times. The chain combines TRBV5-1 with TRBJ2-2; D tentatively fits TRBD1 or TRBD2 (5 bases each). The V and J ends lost 0 bases and 1 base respectively, with 10 bases between them. Germline CDR1 and CDR2: SGHRS and YFSETQ. The CDR3 length is 16 residues. CDR3 region: CASSLAVGVNTGELFF. The CDR3 DNA reads as TGCGCCAGCAGCTTGGCGGTGGGGGTGAACACCGGGGAGCTGTTTTTT.

This clonotype was counted ten times or more. The chain links TRBV6-1 to TRBJ2-5, with TRBD1 matching 9 bases. V trimming: 9 bases; J trimming: 5 bases; junction bases outside the gene matches: 7. The CDR3 is made up of 13 amino acids. The germline V gene encodes CDR1 MNHNS and CDR2 SASEGT. In DNA form, the CDR3 reads TGTGCCAGTAGGACAGGGGCACGGGAGACCCAGTACTTC. Protein sequence: CASRTGARETQYF.

This clonotype appeared many times. One junction end does not reproduce the germline sequence, and a read error may be involved. The chain is built from TRBV12-3 or TRBV12-4 and TRBJ2-4, with D unclear. The CDR3 is 13 residues long. The CDR3 spells CASSHIEINIKYF. The CDR3 DNA reads TGTGCCAGCAGCCATATAGAAATAAACATTAAGTACTTC.

The sample holds one count of this clonotype. V and J are TRBV5-1 and TRBJ2-7; D may correspond to TRBD1 or TRBD2 (5 bases each). Trimming left V 9 bases short and J 3 bases short, with 19 bases between. This CDR3 spans 14 amino acids. Germline CDR1 SGHRS, CDR2 YFSETQ. For the CDR3, the DNA is TGCGCCACCCCAAGAGGGGCGGTGGACTACGAGCAGTACTTC. It codes for CATPRGAVDYEQYF. Complete variable domain (other parts from reference TRBV5-1 and TRBJ2-7): KAGVTQTPRYLIKTRGQQVTLSCSPISGHRSVSWYQQTPGQGLQFLFEYFSETQRNKGNFPGRFSGRQFSNSRSEMNVSTLELGDSALYLCATPRGAVDYEQYFGPGTRLTVT.

The genes are TRBV3-1 and TRBJ1-6; the match to TRBD1 covers 9 bases. V lost 3 bases to trimming and J lost 10 bases; unmatched junction nucleotides: 4. Germline CDR1 is LGHDT and CDR2 is YNNKEL (reference sequence). This CDR3 is 14 amino acids long. This chain's CDR3 is CASSQGQGGSPLHF. The CDR3 DNA is TGTGCCAGCAGCCAGGGACAGGGAGGGTCACCCCTCCACTTT. Full variable domain (remainder filled in from reference TRBV3-1 and TRBJ1-6): DTAVSQTPKYLVTQMGNDKSIKCEQNLGHDTMYWYKQDSKKFLKIMFSYNNKELIINETVPNRFSPKSPDKAHLNLHINSLELGDSAVYFCASSQGQGGSPLHFGNGTRLTVT.

Many counts were recorded for this clonotype. This chain connects TRBV7-2 to TRBJ2-7, with 11 bases that match TRBD2. The CDR3 is made up of 15 amino acids. Germline V gives CDR1 SGHTA, CDR2 FQGNSA. With V trimmed by 4 bases and J by 5 bases, 7 bases remained unmatched. The CDR3 sequence: CASSYRGLAVNEQYF. The CDR3 coding sequence is TGTGCCAGCAGCTACCGGGGACTAGCGGTTAACGAGCAGTACTTC.

In its sample, this clonotype was seen many times. This rearrangement joins TRBV15 to TRBJ1-6; D gene unclear. CDR1 is LNHNV, CDR2 YYDKDF, per germline (reference sequence). The CDR3 covers 17 residues. The V end was cut by 0 bases, the J end by 6 bases, with 15 bases between. Here the CDR3 reads CATSRDSVRRPNSPLHF. The CDR3 nucleotides are TGTGCCACCAGCAGAGATAGTGTAAGGCGCCCTAATTCACCCCTCCACTTT.

At least ten counts were recorded for this clonotype. CDR3 amino acids: CASNAGDNSPLHF. CDR3 DNA sequence: TGCGCCAGCAATGCCGGGGATAATTCACCCCTCCACTTT. V is TRBV5-1 and J is TRBJ1-6; D unclear. CDR3 length: 13 amino acids. Germline CDR1 is SGHRS and CDR2 is YFSETQ. V dropped 6 bases and J dropped 5 bases, with 9 bases sitting between them.

The table lists this clonotype with many counts. The chain has TRBV6-1 and TRBJ2-7; 7 nucleotides align to TRBD1. The CDR3 runs 14 residues. Per the germline V gene, CDR1 is MNHNS and CDR2 is SASEGT. Trimming took 2 bases from V and 3 from J; bases not matched to a gene: 4. CDR3 nucleotide sequence: TGTGCCAGCAGTGAAACCCGGACAGGCTACGAGCAGTACTTC. Protein: CASSETRTGYEQYF.

This clonotype was observed many times. This rearrangement joins TRBV12-3 or TRBV12-4 to TRBJ1-1; 9 nucleotides line up with TRBD1. J was trimmed by 5 bases and V by 5 bases; bases with no gene match: 12. The CDR3 totals 16 residues. The CDR3 coding sequence is TGTGCCAGCAGTACACCGGGACAGGGCAAACGTACTGAAGCTTTCTTT. Protein product: CASSTPGQGKRTEAFF.

As regards this clonotype: It may be a read error: a sequence one base away is much more abundant. This chain joins TRBV6-5 and TRBJ1-3; no definite D call. Looked up from germline, CDR1 is MNHEY and CDR2 is SVGAGI. The CDR3 length is 15 residues. The CDR3 protein is CASSYSRGSGNTICF. As DNA, the CDR3 is TGTGCCAGCAGTTACTCAAGAGGGTCTGGAAACACCATATGTTTT.

This clonotype was seen at least ten times. The chain links TRBV20-1 to TRBJ2-5, with D possibly being TRBD1 (6 bases). Trimming took 5 bases from V and 5 from J, leaving 9 bases between them. CDR3 length: 11 residues. The germline V gene encodes CDR1 DFQATT and CDR2 SNEGSKA (reference sequence). CDR3 loop: CSAPRGETQYF. CDR3 nucleotides: TGCAGTGCTCCTAGGGGGGAGACCCAGTACTTC.

This clonotype was seen many times. The genes are TRBV28 and TRBJ2-7; no clear D. Germline V gene data show CDR1 as MDHEN and CDR2 as SYDVKM. The CDR3 loop spans 14 amino acids. V was pared by 5 bases and J by 0 bases, with 11 bases between. In DNA, the CDR3 is TGTGCCAGCAGTCCGGGCAGCAGCTCCTACGAGCAGTACTTC. This gives the protein CASSPGSSSYEQYF.

This clonotype was counted ten times or more. The chain is built from TRBV28 and TRBJ1-1; D perhaps matches TRBD1 (5 bases). The germline V gene encodes CDR1 MDHEN and CDR2 SYDVKM. The CDR3 is made up of 17 amino acids. The V gene lost 2 bases and the J gene lost 2 bases, with 18 bases spanning the gap. Here the CDR3 reads CASSLDPPGPTNTEAFF. The CDR3, as DNA: TGTGCCAGCAGTTTAGACCCCCCGGGACCAACAAACACTGAAGCTTTCTTT.

Comments on this clonotype: A much larger clone differs by one base, so this may be a read error. This rearrangement joins TRBV11-1 to TRBJ1-1, with D maybe TRBD1 (6 bases). This CDR3 is built from 16 residues. Germline assignment: CDR1 SGHAT and CDR2 FQDESV (reference sequence). Trimming pared 5 bases from V and 3 bases from J, leaving 19 bases between. The CDR3 bases are TGTGCCAGCAGCCACAAGGGGGGATTCTTGTACACTGAAGCTTTCTTT. As protein: CASSHKGGFLYTEAFF.

The chain employs TRBV12-3 or TRBV12-4 and TRBJ2-7; 9 bases fit TRBD1. Losses at the gene ends were 8 bases for V and 1 base for J; bases not matched to a gene: 9. This CDR3 has 15 amino acids. The CDR3 spells CASPQKTGGSYEQYF. The CDR3 DNA is TGTGCCAGCCCGCAGAAGACAGGGGGTTCCTACGAGCAGTACTTC.

This clonotype showed up just once. A much larger clone differs by one base, so this may be a read error. The chain joins TRBV20-1 to TRBJ1-2; no clear D gene. The germline V and J ends were trimmed by 0 bases and 10 bases, with 24 bases remaining between them. The CDR3 length is 16 residues. Looked up from germline, CDR1 is DFQATT and CDR2 is SNEGSKA (reference sequence). The CDR3: CSARDPLSATPGVYTF. In DNA, the CDR3 is TGCAGTGCTAGAGATCCTTTAAGTGCGACGCCCGGTGTCTACACCTTC.